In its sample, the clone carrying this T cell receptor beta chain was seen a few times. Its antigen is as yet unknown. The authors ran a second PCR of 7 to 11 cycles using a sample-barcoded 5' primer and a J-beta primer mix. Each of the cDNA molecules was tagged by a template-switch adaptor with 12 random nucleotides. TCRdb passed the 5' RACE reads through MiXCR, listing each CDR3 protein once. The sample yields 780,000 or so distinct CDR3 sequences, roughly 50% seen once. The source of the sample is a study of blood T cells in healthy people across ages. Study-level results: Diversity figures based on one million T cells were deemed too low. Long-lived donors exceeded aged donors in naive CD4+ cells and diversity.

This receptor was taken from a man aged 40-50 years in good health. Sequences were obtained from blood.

The CDR3 nucleotides are TGTGCCAGCAGCCCAGGGACAGGAGCAGGCTACACCTTC. It encodes CASSPGTGAGYTF. The genes are TRBV7-3 and TRBJ1-2; 8 bases agree with TRBD1. V lost 5 bases, J lost 8 bases, and 7 bases stayed unmatched. The length of the CDR3 is 13 residues. Per the germline V gene, CDR1 is SGHTA and CDR2 is FQGTGA.